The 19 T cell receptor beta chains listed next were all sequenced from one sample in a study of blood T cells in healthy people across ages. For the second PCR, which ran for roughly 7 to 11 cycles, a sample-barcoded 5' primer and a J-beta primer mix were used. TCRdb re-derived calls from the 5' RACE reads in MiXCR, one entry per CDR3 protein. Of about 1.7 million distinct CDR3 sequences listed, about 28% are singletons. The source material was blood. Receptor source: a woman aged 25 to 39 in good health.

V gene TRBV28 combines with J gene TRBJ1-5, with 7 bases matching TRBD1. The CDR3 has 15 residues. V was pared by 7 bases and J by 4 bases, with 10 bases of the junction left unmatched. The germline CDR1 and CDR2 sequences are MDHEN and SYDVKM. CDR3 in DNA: TGTGCCAGCACCCTAGGGGGCAGGGGGAATCAGCCCCAGCATTTT. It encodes CASTLGGRGNQPQHF.

CDR3 amino acids: CASSDRLTGNTGELFF. The CDR3 bases are TGTGCCAGCAGCGACCGCCTTACGGGTAACACCGGGGAGCTGTTTTTT. V gene TRBV7-3 combines with J gene TRBJ2-2, with D uncertain. The CDR3 contains 16 residues. Germline V lookup: CDR1 SGHTA, CDR2 FQGTGA. Trimming pared 5 bases from V and 2 bases from J, leaving 15 bases between.

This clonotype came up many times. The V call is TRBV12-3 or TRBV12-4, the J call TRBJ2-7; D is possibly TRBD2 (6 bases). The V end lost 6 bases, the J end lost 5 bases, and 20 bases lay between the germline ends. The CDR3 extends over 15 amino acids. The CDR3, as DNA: TGTGCCAGCAGCTTACCTGGGACGGGAGTCAACGAGCAGTACTTC. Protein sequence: CASSLPGTGVNEQYF.

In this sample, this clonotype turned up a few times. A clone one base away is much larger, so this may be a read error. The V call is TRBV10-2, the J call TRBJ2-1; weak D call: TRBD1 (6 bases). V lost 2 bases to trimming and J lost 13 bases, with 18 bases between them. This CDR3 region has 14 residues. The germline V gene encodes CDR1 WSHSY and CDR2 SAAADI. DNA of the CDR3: TGCGCCAGCAGTGAGGGGGGCAGGGTGGAGACCCAGTTCTTC. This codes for CASSEGGRVETQFF.

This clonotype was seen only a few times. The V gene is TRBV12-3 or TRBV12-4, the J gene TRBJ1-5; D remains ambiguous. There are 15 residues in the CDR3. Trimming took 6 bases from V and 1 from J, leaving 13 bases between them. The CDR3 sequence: CASSPGDVSNQPQHF. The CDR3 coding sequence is TGTGCCAGCAGCCCGGGAGACGTCAGCAATCAGCCCCAGCATTTT.

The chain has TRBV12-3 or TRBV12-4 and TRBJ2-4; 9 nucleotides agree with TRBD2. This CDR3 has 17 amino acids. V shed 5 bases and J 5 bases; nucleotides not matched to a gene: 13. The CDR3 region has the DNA TGTGCCAGCAGTCCTCTCGGCTCTTCTAGCGGGGAAAACATTCAGTACTTC. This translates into CASSPLGSSSGENIQYF.

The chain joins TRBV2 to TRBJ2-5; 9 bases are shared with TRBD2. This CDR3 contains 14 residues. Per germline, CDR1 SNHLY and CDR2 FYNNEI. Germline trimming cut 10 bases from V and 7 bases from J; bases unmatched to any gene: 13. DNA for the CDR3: TGTGCCAATGCCGCTAGCGGGGCCCCAGGGACCCAGTACTTC. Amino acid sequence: CANAASGAPGTQYF.

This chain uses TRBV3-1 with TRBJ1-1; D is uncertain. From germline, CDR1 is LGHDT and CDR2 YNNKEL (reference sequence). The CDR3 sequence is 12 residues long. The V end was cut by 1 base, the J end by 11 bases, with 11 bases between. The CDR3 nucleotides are TGTGCCAGCAGCCAAGGTCGGGGTAGGGCTTTCTTT. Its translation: CASSQGRGRAFF.

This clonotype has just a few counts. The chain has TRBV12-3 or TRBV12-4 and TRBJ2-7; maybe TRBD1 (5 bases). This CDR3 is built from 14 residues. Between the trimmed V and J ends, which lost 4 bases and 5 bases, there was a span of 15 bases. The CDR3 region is CASSWGQFMDEQYF. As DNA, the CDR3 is TGTGCCAGCAGTTGGGGCCAATTCATGGACGAGCAGTACTTC.

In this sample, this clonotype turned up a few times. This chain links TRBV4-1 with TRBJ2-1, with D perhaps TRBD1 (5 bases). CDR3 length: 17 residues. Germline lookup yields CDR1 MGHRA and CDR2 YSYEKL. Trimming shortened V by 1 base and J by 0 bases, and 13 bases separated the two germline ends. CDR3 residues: CASSQGGANPSYNEQFF. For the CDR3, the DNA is TGCGCCAGCAGCCAAGGTGGGGCTAACCCCTCCTACAATGAGCAGTTCTTC.

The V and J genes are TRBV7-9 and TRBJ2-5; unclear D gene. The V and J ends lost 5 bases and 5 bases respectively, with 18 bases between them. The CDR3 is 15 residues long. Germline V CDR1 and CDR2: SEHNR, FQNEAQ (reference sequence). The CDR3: CASSVGSSIAETQYF. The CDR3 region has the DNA TGTGCCAGCAGCGTGGGATCCTCAATTGCGGAGACCCAGTACTTC. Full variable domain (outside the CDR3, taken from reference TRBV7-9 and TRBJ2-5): DTGVSQNPRHKITKRGQNVTFRCDPISEHNRLYWYRQTLGQGPEFLTYFQNEAQLEKSRLLSDRFSAERPKGSFSTLEIQRTEQGDSAMYLCASSVGSSIAETQYFGPGTRLLVL.

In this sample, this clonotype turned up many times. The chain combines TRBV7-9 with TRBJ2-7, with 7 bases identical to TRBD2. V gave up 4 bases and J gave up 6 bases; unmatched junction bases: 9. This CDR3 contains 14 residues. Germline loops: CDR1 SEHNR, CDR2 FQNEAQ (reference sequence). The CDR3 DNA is TGTGCCAGCAGCTCCGGTGGACTAGTGGGCGAGCAGTACTTC. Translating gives CASSSGGLVGEQYF.

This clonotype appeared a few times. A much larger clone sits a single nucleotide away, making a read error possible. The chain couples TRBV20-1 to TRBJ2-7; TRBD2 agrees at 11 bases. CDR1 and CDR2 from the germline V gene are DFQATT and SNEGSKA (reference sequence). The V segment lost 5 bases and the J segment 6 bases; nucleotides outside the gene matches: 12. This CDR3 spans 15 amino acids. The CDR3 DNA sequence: TGCAGTGCTTACCCCTTTAGCGGGAGGGGTGGCGAGCAGTACTTC. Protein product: CSAYPFSGRGGEQYF.

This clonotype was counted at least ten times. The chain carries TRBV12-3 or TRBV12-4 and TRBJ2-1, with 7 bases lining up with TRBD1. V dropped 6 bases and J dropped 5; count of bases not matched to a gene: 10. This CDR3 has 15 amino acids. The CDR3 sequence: CASRIDITGDNEQFF. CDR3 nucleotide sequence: TGTGCCAGCAGGATCGACATTACAGGGGACAATGAGCAGTTCTTC.

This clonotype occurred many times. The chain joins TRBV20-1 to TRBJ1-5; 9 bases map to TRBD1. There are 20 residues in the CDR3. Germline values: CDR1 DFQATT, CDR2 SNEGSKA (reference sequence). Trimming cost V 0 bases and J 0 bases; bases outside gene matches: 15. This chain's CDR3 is CSARDPFGTGYLNSNQPQHF. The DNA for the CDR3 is TGCAGTGCTAGAGATCCGTTCGGGACAGGGTACCTCAATAGCAATCAGCCCCAGCATTTT.

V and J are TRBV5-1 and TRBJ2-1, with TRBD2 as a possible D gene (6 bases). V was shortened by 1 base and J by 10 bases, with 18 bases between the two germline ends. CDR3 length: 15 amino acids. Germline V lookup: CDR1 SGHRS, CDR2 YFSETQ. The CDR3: CASSLIGLVGGEQFF. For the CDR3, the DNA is TGCGCCAGCAGCTTGATCGGGCTCGTGGGGGGAGAGCAGTTCTTC.

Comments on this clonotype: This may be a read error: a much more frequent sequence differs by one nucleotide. The CDR3 sequence: CASSKTSEAYEQYF. The CDR3 DNA reads as TGTGCCAGCAGCAAGACTAGCGAGGCCTACGAGCAGTACTTC. This chain connects TRBV14 to TRBJ2-7; 8 bases map to TRBD2. The J segment lost 2 bases and the V segment lost 5 bases, leaving 5 bases of the junction unmatched. CDR1 and CDR2 (germline): SGHDN, FVKESK. The CDR3 runs 14 residues. The full variable domain, rest sourced from reference TRBV14 and TRBJ2-7, is EAGVTQFPSHSVIEKGQTVTLRCDPISGHDNLYWYRRVMGKEIKFLLHFVKESKQDESGMPNNRFLAERTGGTYSTLKVQPAELEDSGVYFCASSKTSEAYEQYFGPGTRLTVT.

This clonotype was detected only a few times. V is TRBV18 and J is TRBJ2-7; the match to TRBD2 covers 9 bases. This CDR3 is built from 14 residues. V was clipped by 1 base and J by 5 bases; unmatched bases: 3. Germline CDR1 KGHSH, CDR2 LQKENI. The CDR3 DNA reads TGTGCCAGCTCACCACTAGCGGGAGAGGACGAGCAGTACTTC. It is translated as CASSPLAGEDEQYF.

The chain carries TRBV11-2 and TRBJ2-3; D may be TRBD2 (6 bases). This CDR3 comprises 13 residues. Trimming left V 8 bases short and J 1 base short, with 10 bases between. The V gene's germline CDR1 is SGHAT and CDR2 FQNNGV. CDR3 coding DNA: TGTGCCAGCGCGCGGGGTCGCACAGATACGCAGTATTTT. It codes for CASARGRTDTQYF.